The 20 T cell receptor beta chains listed next were all sequenced from one sample in a study of blood T cells in healthy people across ages. A sample-barcoded 5' primer and a J-beta primer mix were used in a second PCR of about 6 to 11 cycles. Each CDR3 protein gets one entry after TCRdb re-called the 5' RACE reads with MiXCR. The table lists hundreds of thousands of distinct CDR3 sequences, 45% to 60% of them singletons, with about 13% in the top ten. Sample: blood. The source of these receptors is a woman at least 80 years old in good health.

This chain connects TRBV29-1 to TRBJ1-2, with TRBD1 identical over 7 bases. The germline V gene has CDR1 SQVTM and CDR2 ANQGSEA. Trimming removed 7 bases from V and 12 bases from J; junction bases left unmatched: 5. The CDR3 runs to 9 residues. Written as DNA, the CDR3 is TGCAGCGCTGACAGGGTTCACACCTTC. Protein: CSADRVHTF. The full variable domain, with the rest looked up from reference TRBV29-1 and TRBJ1-2, is SAVISQKPSRDICQRGTSLTIQCQVDSQVTMMFWYRQQPGQSLTLIATANQGSEATYESGFVIDKFPISRPNLTFSTLTVSNMSPEDSSIYLCSADRVHTFGSGTRLTVV.

The rearrangement links TRBV28 to TRBJ2-7; D gene uncertain. CDR1 is MDHEN, CDR2 SYDVKM, per germline. The V end was cut by 6 bases, the J end by 3 bases, with 15 bases between. There are 14 residues in the CDR3. The CDR3 spells CASRKSGPLYEQYF. CDR3 coding DNA: TGTGCCAGCAGAAAATCCGGCCCACTCTACGAGCAGTACTTC.

This clonotype was counted a single time. The J gene is TRBJ1-5, the V gene TRBV9; 8 bases are a match to TRBD1. Looked up from germline, CDR1 is SGDLS and CDR2 is YYNGEE. The CDR3 extends over 15 amino acids. The junction had 6 bases not matched to a gene; V was cut back by 4 bases and J by 3 bases. The CDR3 here is CASSRAGGLNQPQHF. DNA of the CDR3: TGTGCCAGCAGCCGTGCAGGGGGCCTCAATCAGCCCCAGCATTTT.

This clonotype was seen at least ten times. The chain recombines TRBV7-3 with TRBJ2-5; D is unclear. The CDR3 has 13 residues. Germline V gene sequence: CDR1 SGHTA, CDR2 FQGTGA. Between the trimmed V and J ends, which lost 2 bases and 3 bases, there was a span of 7 bases. The CDR3 DNA follows: TGTGCCAGCAGCTTAGAAAGGGAAGAGACCCAGTACTTC. It is translated as CASSLEREETQYF.

A note on this clonotype: Sequence at one end of the junction differs from germline and may be a read error. The chain recombines TRBV7-2 with TRBJ2-6; tentative D call: TRBD1 (5 bases). The length of the CDR3 is 17 residues. Germline lookup yields CDR1 SGHTA and CDR2 FQGNSA. The CDR3 DNA sequence: TGTGCCAGCAGCTTAACATTAGTGAGCCCTGGGGCCGACGTCCTGACTTTC. Protein sequence: CASSLTLVSPGADVLTF.

V usage is TRBV11-2 and J usage is TRBJ2-1; TRBD2 matches 13 bases. The CDR3 covers 16 residues. Germline V CDR1 and CDR2: SGHAT, FQNNGV. The ends lost 6 bases at V and 8 bases at J; junction bases unmatched: 10. Written as DNA, the CDR3 is TGTGCCAGCAGTCGGACTAGCGGGGGTTTCATCGATGAGCAGTTCTTC. Translation: CASSRTSGGFIDEQFF.

This clonotype appeared many times. At one of its ends the junction is not consistent with the germline gene, which may arise from a read error. CDR3 bases: TGTGCTAGCAGCTGGAACACCAACCAAGAGACCCAGTACTTC. Translation gives CASSWNTNQETQYF. The J gene is TRBJ2-5, the V gene TRBV7-7, with no clear D. There are 14 residues in the CDR3. The germline CDR1 and CDR2 sequences are SSHAT and FNYEAQ (reference sequence).

There are a few counts of this clonotype. A read error is possible here, since a much larger clone lies one base away. This chain uses TRBV5-1 with TRBJ2-5; TRBD2 matches at 13 bases. V was pared by 0 bases and J by 11 bases, with 13 bases of the junction left unmatched. CDR1 is SGHRS and CDR2 is YFSETQ in the germline V gene. The CDR3 loop spans 17 amino acids. In nucleotides, the CDR3 is TGCGCCAGCAGCTTGGGGACTAGCGGGGGACTCTACAATGAGCAGTACTTC. Its protein is CASSLGTSGGLYNEQYF.

This clonotype was counted at least ten times. V and J are TRBV29-1 and TRBJ2-5, with D perhaps TRBD1 (5 bases). The ends were cut back, 5 bases at V and 4 bases at J, with 14 bases in the middle. CDR1 SQVTM and CDR2 ANQGSEA come from the germline V gene. This CDR3 is 13 amino acids long. The CDR3 loop is CSVLGAHAETQYF. DNA for the CDR3: TGCAGCGTTCTAGGGGCTCATGCAGAGACCCAGTACTTC.

V is TRBV29-1 and J is TRBJ2-1; 7 nucleotides align to TRBD2. The germline V gene has CDR1 SQVTM and CDR2 ANQGSEA. CDR3 length equals 15 residues. V was clipped by 3 bases and J by 6 bases; unmatched bases: 11. In nucleotides, the CDR3 is TGCAGCGTTGATGGGCGTGGGAGGGCGTCCAATGAGCAGTTCTTC. Protein: CSVDGRGRASNEQFF.

This clonotype was counted a few times. The chain employs TRBV20-1 and TRBJ1-2, with TRBD1 matching 7 bases. V lost 0 bases, J lost 2 bases, and 3 bases stayed unmatched. The CDR3 is made up of 14 amino acids. Germline values: CDR1 DFQATT, CDR2 SNEGSKA (reference sequence). The CDR3 spells CSARDPRGNYGYTF. CDR3 in DNA: TGCAGTGCTAGAGATCCCAGGGGGAACTATGGCTACACCTTC.

The chain joins TRBV20-1 to TRBJ2-1; D may correspond to TRBD1 or TRBD2 (5 bases each). The V end lost 3 bases, the J end lost 8 bases, and 11 bases lay between the germline ends. Germline V gene lookup returns CDR1 DFQATT and CDR2 SNEGSKA (reference sequence). CDR3 length: 12 residues. The CDR3 DNA is TGCAGTGCTAGTGGGCAGGGACATGAGCAGTTCTTC. This gives the protein CSASGQGHEQFF.

The chain recombines TRBV27 with TRBJ2-3; no definite D call. The CDR3 contains 14 residues. Trimming shortened V by 6 bases and J by 1 base, and 11 bases separated the two germline ends. Per the germline V gene, CDR1 is MNHEY and CDR2 is SMNVEV (reference sequence). Here the CDR3 DNA reads TGTGCCAGCAGAGGTCTAGGTCGCACAGATACGCAGTATTTT. This encodes CASRGLGRTDTQYF.

This chain links TRBV7-3 with TRBJ2-3; 10 bases map to TRBD2. There are 18 residues in the CDR3. V lost 5 bases and J lost 0; bases outside the gene matches: 11. Germline V gene data show CDR1 as SGHTA and CDR2 as FQGTGA. The CDR3 here is CASSHGSGGARSTDTQYF. Here the CDR3 DNA reads TGTGCCAGCAGCCACGGCAGCGGGGGGGCTCGAAGCACAGATACGCAGTATTTT.

Note on this clonotype: Compared with germline, one end of the junction differs, possibly owing to a read error. The V gene is TRBV6-6, the J gene TRBJ2-7, with TRBD2 matching 7 bases. Germline assignment: CDR1 MNHNY and CDR2 SVGAGI (reference sequence). The CDR3 extends over 14 amino acids. In nucleotides, the CDR3 is TGTACCAGCAGCCAAGCGAGCGGGAACTACGAGCAGTACTTC. It codes for CTSSQASGNYEQYF.

This clonotype was counted a few times. V gene TRBV19 combines with J gene TRBJ1-5; TRBD1 aligns across 9 bases. V lost 5 bases, J lost 8 bases, and 10 bases stayed unmatched. Germline V gives CDR1 LNHDA, CDR2 SQIVND (reference sequence). CDR3 length: 15 residues. The CDR3 here is CASSRITGGGEPQHF. In DNA form, the CDR3 reads TGTGCCAGTAGTCGCATAACAGGGGGCGGGGAGCCCCAGCATTTT.

This chain links TRBV10-3 with TRBJ1-4; no firm D call. Trimming stripped 3 bases from V and 8 bases from J, with 10 bases between. Germline V lookup: CDR1 ENHRY, CDR2 SYGVKD. The CDR3 spans 13 residues. The CDR3 DNA follows: TGTGCCATCAGTGAAACAGCATACGAAAAACTGTTTTTT. Residues: CAISETAYEKLFF.

A few counts support this clonotype. This sequence joins TRBV20-1 and TRBJ2-3; TRBD2 matches 14 bases. The CDR3 consists of 15 residues. Unmatched junction bases numbered 6, after V lost 4 bases and J lost 6 bases. The germline CDR1 and CDR2 sequences are DFQATT and SNEGSKA (reference sequence). DNA for the CDR3: TGCAGTGCTACAAGGGGACTAGCGGGGGTTGATACGCAGTATTTT. This codes for CSATRGLAGVDTQYF.

This clonotype was observed a few times. The V and J genes are TRBV12-3 or TRBV12-4 and TRBJ1-1; 10 bases fit TRBD1. This CDR3 has 13 residues. J gave up 5 bases and V 6 bases, and 3 bases lay outside the gene matches. The DNA for the CDR3 is TGTGCCAGCAGCGGACAGGGGGTGACTGAAGCTTTCTTT. Translation gives CASSGQGVTEAFF.

This clonotype was recorded at least ten times. The chain employs TRBV20-1 and TRBJ1-6, with D perhaps matching TRBD1 (5 bases). Trimming left V 3 bases short and J 1 base short, with 7 bases between. CDR1 is DFQATT and CDR2 is SNEGSKA in the germline V gene (reference sequence). The CDR3 extends over 14 amino acids. The CDR3 nucleotides read TGCAGTGCTAGGGCAGGGTCCTATAATTCACCCCTCCACTTT. Protein product: CSARAGSYNSPLHF.